This is a list of T cell receptor beta chains from one sample in a study of sequential checkpoint blockade in melanoma. TCRdb keeps only in-frame clones here, not all; method: immunoSEQ multiplex PCR. The sample consists of some 4,100 clones, 15% to 20% of them appearing once. Sample: tumor tissue (inferred from file names), taken from a patient given nivolumab and ipilimumab in sequence. Every receptor here comes from a human patient with melanoma. Some clones in this sample may be carry-over from other donors' samples. CDR3s include the opening cysteine and the closing phenylalanine or tryptophan. D genes are given only for firm matches. Rows give clone size only sometimes, using once, few, many, or a class for an expanded clone.

TRBV6-8	TRBJ2-7	NA	NA	TGTGCCAGCAGTTACAGGGCCGGAAGCTCCTACGAGCAGTACTTC	CASSYRAGSSYEQYF
TRBV11-3	TRBJ2-2	many	NA	TGTGCCAGCAGCCCAGCGGAAGGGGCAGGATCAGGCGGGGAGCTGTTTTTT	CASSPAEGAGSGGELFF
TRBV5-1	TRBJ2-3	NA	TRBD1	TGCGCCAGCAGCTCGGGACAGAGCACAGATACGCAGTATTTT	CASSSGQSTDTQYF
TRBV9	TRBJ2-5	few	NA	TGTGCCAGCAGCGTAGCTTTTGGAAGGACCAGGACCCAGTACTTC	CASSVAFGRTRTQYF
TRBV4-1	TRBJ1-1	NA	NA	TGCGCCAGCAGCCAAGGCAGGGGCGACACTGAAGCTTTCTTT	CASSQGRGDTEAFF
TRBV11-3	TRBJ2-5	many	NA	TGTGCCAGCAGCTTAGTTTCATCGGGGCCAGGGGAGACCCAGTACTTC	CASSLVSSGPGETQYF
TRBV11-3	TRBJ1-1	large	TRBD1	TGTGCCAGCAGCTTAAACAGGGGCGTCACTGAAGCTTTCTTT	CASSLNRGVTEAFF
TRBV6-8	TRBJ1-1	few	NA	TGTGCCAGCAGCCCCGGACTCTCCCGCACTGAAGCTTTCTTT	CASSPGLSRTEAFF
TRBV11-3	TRBJ2-2	many	TRBD2	TGTGCCAGCATCTTGCGGGGGAAATCCGCGAACACCGGGGAGCTGTTTTTT	CASILRGKSANTGELFF
TRBV9	TRBJ1-5	few	NA	TGTGCCAGCAGGGGACGCTGGGGCCAGCCCCAGCATTTT	CASRGRWGQPQHF
TRBV28	TRBJ1-6	few	NA	TGTGCCAGCAGTGAACAAAGCTCCTATAATTCACCCCTCCACTTT	CASSEQSSYNSPLHF
TRBV7-3	TRBJ2-3	many	NA	TGTGCCAGCAGCCTAACAGGGGGGGCGACAGATACGCAGTATTTT	CASSLTGGATDTQYF
TRBV23-1	TRBJ2-2	NA	TRBD1	TGCGCCAGCAGCCAAGATCTTGAGACAGGGGCCGGGGAGCTGTTTTTT	CASSQDLETGAGELFF
TRBV28	TRBJ2-6	few	NA	TGTGCCAGCAAGAGGGGGACCTCTGGGGCCAACGTCCTGACTTTC	CASKRGTSGANVLTF
TRBV6-8	TRBJ1-5	medium-sized	NA	TGTGCCAGCAGTTACTCGGCGCATCAGCCCCAGCATTTT	CASSYSAHQPQHF
TRBV7-6	TRBJ2-7	NA	TRBD1	TGTGCCAGCAGCTGGGACTCGGGACAGGCCTACGAGCAGTACTTC	CASSWDSGQAYEQYF